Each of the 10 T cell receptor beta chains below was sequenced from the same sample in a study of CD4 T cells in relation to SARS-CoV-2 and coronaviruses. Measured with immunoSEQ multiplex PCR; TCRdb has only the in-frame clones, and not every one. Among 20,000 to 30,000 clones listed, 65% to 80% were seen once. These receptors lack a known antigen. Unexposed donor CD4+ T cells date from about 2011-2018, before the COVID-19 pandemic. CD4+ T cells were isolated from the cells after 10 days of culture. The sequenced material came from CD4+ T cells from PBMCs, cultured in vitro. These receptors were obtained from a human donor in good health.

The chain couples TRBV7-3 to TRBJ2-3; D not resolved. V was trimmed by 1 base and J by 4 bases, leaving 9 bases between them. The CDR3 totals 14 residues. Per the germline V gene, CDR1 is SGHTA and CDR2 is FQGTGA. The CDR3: CASSLRNSPDTQYF. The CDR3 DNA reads TGTGCCAGCAGCTTAAGGAATTCCCCAGATACGCAGTATTTT.

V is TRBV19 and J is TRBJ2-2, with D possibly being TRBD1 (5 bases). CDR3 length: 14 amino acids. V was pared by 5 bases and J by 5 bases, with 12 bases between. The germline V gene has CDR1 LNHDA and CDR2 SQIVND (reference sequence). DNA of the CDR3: TGTGCCAGTAGTGTAGGGGTCCCGACCGGGGAGCTGTTTTTT. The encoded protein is CASSVGVPTGELFF.

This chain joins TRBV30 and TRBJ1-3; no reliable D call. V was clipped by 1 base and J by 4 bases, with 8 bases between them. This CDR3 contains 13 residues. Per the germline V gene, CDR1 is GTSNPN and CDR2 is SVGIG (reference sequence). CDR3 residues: CAWSARMGNTIYF. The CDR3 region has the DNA TGTGCCTGGAGTGCCAGGATGGGAAACACCATATATTTT.

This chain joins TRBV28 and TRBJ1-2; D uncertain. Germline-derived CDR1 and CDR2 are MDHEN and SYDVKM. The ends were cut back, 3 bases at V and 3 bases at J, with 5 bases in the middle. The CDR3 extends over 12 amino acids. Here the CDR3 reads CASSLTYYGYTF. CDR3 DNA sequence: TGTGCCAGCAGTTTGACTTACTATGGCTACACCTTC.

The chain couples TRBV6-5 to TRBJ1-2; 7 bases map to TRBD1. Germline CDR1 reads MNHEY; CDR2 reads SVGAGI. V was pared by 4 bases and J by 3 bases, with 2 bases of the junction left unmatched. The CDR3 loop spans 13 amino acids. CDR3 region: CASSSGGDYGYTF. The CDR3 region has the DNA TGTGCCAGCAGTTCAGGGGGTGACTATGGCTACACCTTC.

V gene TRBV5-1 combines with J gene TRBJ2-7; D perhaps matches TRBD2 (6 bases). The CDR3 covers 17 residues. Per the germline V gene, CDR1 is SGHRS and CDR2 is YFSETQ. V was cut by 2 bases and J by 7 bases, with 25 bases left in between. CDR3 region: CASSFSPQSSATREQYF. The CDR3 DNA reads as TGCGCCAGCAGCTTCAGCCCCCAATCTAGCGCAACCCGGGAGCAGTACTTC.

CDR3 loop: CASRGPNYGYTF. In DNA, the CDR3 is TGTGCCAGCCGCGGCCCTAACTATGGCTACACCTTC. This chain uses TRBV28 with TRBJ1-2; no clear D. The germline V gene has CDR1 MDHEN and CDR2 SYDVKM. The CDR3 runs to 12 residues. V lost 8 bases and J 0 bases, leaving 7 bases between the germline ends.

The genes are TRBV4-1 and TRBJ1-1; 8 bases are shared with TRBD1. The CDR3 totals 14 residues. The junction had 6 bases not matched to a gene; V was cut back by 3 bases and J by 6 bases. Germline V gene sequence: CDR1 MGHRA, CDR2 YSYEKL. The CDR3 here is CASSHLGQGAEAFF. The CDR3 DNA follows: TGCGCCAGCAGCCACCTCGGACAGGGCGCTGAAGCTTTCTTT.

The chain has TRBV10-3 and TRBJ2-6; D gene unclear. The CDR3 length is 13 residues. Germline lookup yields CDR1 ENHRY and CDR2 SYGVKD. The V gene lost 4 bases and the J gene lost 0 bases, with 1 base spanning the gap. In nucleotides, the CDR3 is TGTGCCATCAGTGGCTCTGGGGCCAACGTCCTGACTTTC. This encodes CAISGSGANVLTF.

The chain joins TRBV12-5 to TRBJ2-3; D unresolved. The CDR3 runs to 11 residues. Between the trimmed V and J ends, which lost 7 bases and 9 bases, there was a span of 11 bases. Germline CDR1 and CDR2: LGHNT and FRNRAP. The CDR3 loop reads CASERAGTQYF. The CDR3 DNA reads TGTGCTAGTGAACGGGCCGGCACGCAGTATTTT.